Listed below are T cell receptor beta chains from one sample, sequenced in a study of CD8 T cells in ankylosing spondylitis. One entry per CDR3 protein, called by TCRdb with MiXCR from the 5' RACE reads. The table lists fewer than 550,000 distinct CDR3 sequences, over 4% of them singletons. The sequenced material came from blood, either unsorted or a sorted T cell fraction (not recorded which). The receptors here all came from a male donor with ankylosing spondylitis. The conserved cysteine and the conserved F or W are not part of the CDR3 here.

TRBJ1-2 | 13 | TRBV12-3/TRBV12-4 | ASSFRQTGTGGYT
TRBJ2-7 | 11 | TRBV6-1 | ASRQGNSYEQY
TRBJ1-2 | 11 | TRBV20-1 | SASKDSSYGYT
TRBJ2-2 | 14 | TRBV9 | ASSARLAENTGELF
TRBJ1-2 | 14 | TRBV5-1 | ASSHGQKLTNYGYT
TRBJ2-3 | 11 | TRBV6-2/TRBV6-3 | ASSYYSQDTQY
TRBJ2-7 | 10 | TRBV28 | ASSSLGNEQY
TRBJ1-1 | 12 | TRBV12-3/TRBV12-4 | ASNMGAGHAEAF
TRBJ2-6 | 13 | TRBV5-6 | ASSLAPSGANVLT
TRBJ1-5 | 13 | TRBV9 | ASSPGWGGNQPQH
TRBJ2-1 | 14 | TRBV27 | ASSSISGGIHNEQF
TRBJ2-7 | 15 | TRBV28 | ASSLIRGRKGHYEQY
TRBJ2-2 | 10 | TRBV10-3 | AISVNLGELF
TRBJ2-7 | 11 | TRBV10-3 | AISEGVTYEQY
TRBJ1-1 | 11 | TRBV18 | ASSPQGTRGAF
TRBJ2-3 | 11 | TRBV12-3/TRBV12-4 | ASSLGPRDTQY
TRBJ2-4 | 11 | TRBV29-1 | SVREGAKNIQY
TRBJ1-4 | 14 | TRBV7-9 | ASSLGARGADEKLF